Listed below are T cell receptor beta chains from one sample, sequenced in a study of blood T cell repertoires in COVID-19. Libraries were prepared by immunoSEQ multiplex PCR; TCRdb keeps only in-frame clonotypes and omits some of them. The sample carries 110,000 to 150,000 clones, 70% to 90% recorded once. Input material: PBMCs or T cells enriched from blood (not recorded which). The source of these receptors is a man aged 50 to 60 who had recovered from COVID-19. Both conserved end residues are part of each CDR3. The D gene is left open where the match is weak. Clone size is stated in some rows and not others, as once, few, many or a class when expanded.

CDR3 DNA: TGTGCCAGCAGCTTGGTAGGACAGGGTGCTGGGGCCAACGTCCTGACTTTC; CDR3 protein: CASSLVGQGAGANVLTF; clone size: NA; V gene: TRBV5-5; D gene: TRBD1; J gene: TRBJ2-6
CDR3 DNA: TGTGCCAGCAGTCCGGGACAAACCTATGGCTACACCTTC; CDR3 protein: CASSPGQTYGYTF; clone size: NA; V gene: TRBV12-3/TRBV12-4; D gene: NA; J gene: TRBJ1-2
CDR3 DNA: TGTGCCAGCAGCTTCCGCCGGGGGACAGGGGGCAGTGGCTACACCTTC; CDR3 protein: CASSFRRGTGGSGYTF; clone size: NA; V gene: TRBV7-9; D gene: TRBD1; J gene: TRBJ1-2
CDR3 DNA: TGTGCCAGCAGTTCCCGGGACAGCTCAGGCTACACCTTC; CDR3 protein: CASSSRDSSGYTF; clone size: NA; V gene: TRBV28; D gene: TRBD1; J gene: TRBJ1-2
CDR3 DNA: TGTGCCATCAGTGAATCAGATGGAAACACCATATATTTT; CDR3 protein: CAISESDGNTIYF; clone size: NA; V gene: TRBV10-3; D gene: NA; J gene: TRBJ1-3
CDR3 DNA: TGTGCCAGCAGTAAAAACAGGGGTACCACAGATACGCAGTATTTT; CDR3 protein: CASSKNRGTTDTQYF; clone size: NA; V gene: TRBV2; D gene: TRBD1; J gene: TRBJ2-3
CDR3 DNA: TGTGCCATCAGTGAGGCGGCAGGGGGAAACAATCAGCCCCAGCATTTT; CDR3 protein: CAISEAAGGNNQPQHF; clone size: NA; V gene: TRBV10-3; D gene: TRBD1; J gene: TRBJ1-5
CDR3 DNA: TGTGCCAGCAGTTTATCGATACAGGGAAGGCTGGGGGTCGCTAATGAAAAACTGTTTTTT; CDR3 protein: CASSLSIQGRLGVANEKLFF; clone size: NA; V gene: TRBV27; D gene: NA; J gene: TRBJ1-4
CDR3 DNA: TGTGCCAGCAACCAGCGGAGATACAGGGGTTATCAGCCCCAGCATTTT; CDR3 protein: CASNQRRYRGYQPQHF; clone size: once; V gene: TRBV28; D gene: TRBD1; J gene: TRBJ1-5
CDR3 DNA: TGTGCCAGCAGACCGGAGGGAGGCGGGGAGCTGTTTTTT; CDR3 protein: CASRPEGGGELFF; clone size: NA; V gene: TRBV7-8; D gene: NA; J gene: TRBJ2-2
CDR3 DNA: TGTGCCAGCAGCCTATTACAGGGGACGAACACTGAAGCTTTCTTT; CDR3 protein: CASSLLQGTNTEAFF; clone size: NA; V gene: TRBV4-2; D gene: TRBD1; J gene: TRBJ1-1
CDR3 DNA: TGTGCCAGCAGTTACTCCCGGGGAGGGGCGGATGGCTACACCTTC; CDR3 protein: CASSYSRGGADGYTF; clone size: NA; V gene: TRBV6-5; D gene: NA; J gene: TRBJ1-2
CDR3 DNA: TGTGCCAGCAGCCCAGGACAGGGCCTTAACTATGGCTACACCTTC; CDR3 protein: CASSPGQGLNYGYTF; clone size: NA; V gene: TRBV7-3; D gene: TRBD1; J gene: TRBJ1-2
CDR3 DNA: TGTGCCAGCAGCCACGTGGGACAGGGGAATCCCTACGAGCAGTACTTC; CDR3 protein: CASSHVGQGNPYEQYF; clone size: NA; V gene: TRBV14; D gene: TRBD1; J gene: TRBJ2-7
CDR3 DNA: TGTGCCAGCAGTTCCATCGGGACAGGGCTCACTGAAGCTTTCTTT; CDR3 protein: CASSSIGTGLTEAFF; clone size: few; V gene: TRBV6-2/TRBV6-3; D gene: TRBD1; J gene: TRBJ1-1
CDR3 DNA: TGTGCCAGCAGTTACGCTTTGCGGGGGGGATTTGCGACCCAGTACTTC; CDR3 protein: CASSYALRGGFATQYF; clone size: NA; V gene: TRBV6-2/TRBV6-3; D gene: TRBD2; J gene: TRBJ2-5
CDR3 DNA: TGTGCCAGCACCGCCGGGGGGACCGAAAAACTGTTTTTT; CDR3 protein: CASTAGGTEKLFF; clone size: NA; V gene: TRBV6-5; D gene: NA; J gene: TRBJ1-4
CDR3 DNA: TGTGCCAGCAGCAGGTCCGGGACAGGGGATGGCTACACCTTC; CDR3 protein: CASSRSGTGDGYTF; clone size: NA; V gene: TRBV7-2; D gene: TRBD1; J gene: TRBJ1-2
CDR3 DNA: TGTGCCAGCAGCAGTTCCCGGGTGAGCTCCTACGAGCAGTACTTC; CDR3 protein: CASSSSRVSSYEQYF; clone size: NA; V gene: TRBV11-2; D gene: NA; J gene: TRBJ2-7
CDR3 DNA: TGTGCCAGCAGAGCGGGGGCCATTGCAGATACGCAGTATTTT; CDR3 protein: CASRAGAIADTQYF; clone size: NA; V gene: TRBV27; D gene: TRBD2; J gene: TRBJ2-3